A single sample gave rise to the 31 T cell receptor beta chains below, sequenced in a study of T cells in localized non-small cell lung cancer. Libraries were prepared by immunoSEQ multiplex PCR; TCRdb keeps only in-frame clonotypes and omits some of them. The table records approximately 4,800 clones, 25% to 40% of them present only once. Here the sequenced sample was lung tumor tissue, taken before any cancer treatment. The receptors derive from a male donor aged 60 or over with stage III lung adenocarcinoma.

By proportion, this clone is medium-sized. CDR3 sequence: CASSQGGTGASNTEAFF. Here the CDR3 DNA reads TGCGCCAGCAGCCAAGGGGGGACAGGGGCCTCGAACACTGAAGCTTTCTTT. V usage is TRBV4-1 and J usage is TRBJ1-1; 10 bases are shared with TRBD1. From germline, CDR1 is MGHRA and CDR2 YSYEKL. This CDR3 has 17 residues. The trim removed 1 base at V and 1 base at J, leaving 6 bases unmatched.

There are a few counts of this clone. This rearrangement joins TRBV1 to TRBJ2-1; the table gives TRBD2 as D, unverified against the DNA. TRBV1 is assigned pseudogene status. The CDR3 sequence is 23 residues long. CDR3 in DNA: TGCGCCAGCAGCCAAGATTCAACTAGCGGGAGCCTTGCGGTTAATATACGCTACAATGAGCAGTTCTTC. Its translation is CASSQDSTSGSLAVNIRYNEQFF.

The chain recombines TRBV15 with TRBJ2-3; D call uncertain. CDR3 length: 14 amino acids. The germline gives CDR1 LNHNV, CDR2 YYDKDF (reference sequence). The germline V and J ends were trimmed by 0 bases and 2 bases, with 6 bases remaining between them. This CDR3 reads CATSRDRTTDTQYF. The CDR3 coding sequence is TGTGCCACCAGCAGAGATCGCACCACAGATACGCAGTATTTT.

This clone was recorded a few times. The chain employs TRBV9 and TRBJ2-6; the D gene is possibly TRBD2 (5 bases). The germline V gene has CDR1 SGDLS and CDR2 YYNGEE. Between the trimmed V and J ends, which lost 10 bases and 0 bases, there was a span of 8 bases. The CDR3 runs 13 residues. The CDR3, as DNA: TGTGCCTTGAGCGGCTCTGGGGCCAACGTCCTGACTTTC. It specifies CALSGSGANVLTF. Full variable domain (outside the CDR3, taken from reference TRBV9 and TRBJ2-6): DSGVTQTPKHLITATGQRVTLRCSPRSGDLSVYWYQQSLDQGLQFLIQYYNGEERAKGNILERFSAQQFPDLHSELNLSSLELGDSALYFCALSGSGANVLTFGAGSRLTVL.

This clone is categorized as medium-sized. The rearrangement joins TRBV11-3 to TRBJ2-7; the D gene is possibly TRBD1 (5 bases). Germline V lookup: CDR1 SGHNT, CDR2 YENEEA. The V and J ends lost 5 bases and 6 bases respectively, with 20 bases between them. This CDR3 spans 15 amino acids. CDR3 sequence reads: CASSIRQPQPFEQYF. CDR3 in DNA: TGTGCCAGCAGCATCCGACAGCCCCAACCTTTCGAGCAGTACTTC. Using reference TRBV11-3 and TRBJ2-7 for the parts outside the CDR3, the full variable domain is EAGVVQSPRYKIIEKKQPVAFWCNPISGHNTLYWYLQNLGQGPELLIRYENEEAVDDSQLPKDRFSAERLKGVDSTLKIQPAELGDSAVYLCASSIRQPQPFEQYFGPGTRLTVT.

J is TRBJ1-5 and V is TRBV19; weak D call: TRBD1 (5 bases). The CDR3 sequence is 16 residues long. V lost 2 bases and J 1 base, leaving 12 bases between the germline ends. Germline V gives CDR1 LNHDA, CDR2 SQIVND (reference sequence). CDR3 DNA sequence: TGTGCCAGTAGTATATCGACAGATCCCAGCAATCAGCCCCAGCATTTT. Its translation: CASSISTDPSNQPQHF.

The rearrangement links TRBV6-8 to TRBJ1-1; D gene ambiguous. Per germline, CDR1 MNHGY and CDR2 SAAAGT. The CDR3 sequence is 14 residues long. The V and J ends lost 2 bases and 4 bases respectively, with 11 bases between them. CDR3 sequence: CASSYPQLSTEAFF. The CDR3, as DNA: TGTGCCAGCAGTTACCCCCAACTTAGCACTGAAGCTTTCTTT.

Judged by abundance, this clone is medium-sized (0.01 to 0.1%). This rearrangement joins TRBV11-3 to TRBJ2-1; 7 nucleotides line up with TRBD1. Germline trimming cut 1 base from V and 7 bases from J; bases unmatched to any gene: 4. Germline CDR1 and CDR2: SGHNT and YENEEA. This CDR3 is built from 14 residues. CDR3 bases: TGTGCCAGCAGCTTAGGACAGGGATGGAATGAGCAGTTCTTC. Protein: CASSLGQGWNEQFF. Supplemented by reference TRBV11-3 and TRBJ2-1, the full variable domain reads EAGVVQSPRYKIIEKKQPVAFWCNPISGHNTLYWYLQNLGQGPELLIRYENEEAVDDSQLPKDRFSAERLKGVDSTLKIQPAELGDSAVYLCASSLGQGWNEQFFGPGTRLTVL.

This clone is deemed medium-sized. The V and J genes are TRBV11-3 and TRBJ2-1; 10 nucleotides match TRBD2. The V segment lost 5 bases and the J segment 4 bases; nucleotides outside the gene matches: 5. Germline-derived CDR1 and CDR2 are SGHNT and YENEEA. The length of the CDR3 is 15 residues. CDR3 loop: CASSLTSGAYNEQFF. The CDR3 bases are TGTGCCAGCAGCCTAACTAGCGGGGCATACAATGAGCAGTTCTTC.

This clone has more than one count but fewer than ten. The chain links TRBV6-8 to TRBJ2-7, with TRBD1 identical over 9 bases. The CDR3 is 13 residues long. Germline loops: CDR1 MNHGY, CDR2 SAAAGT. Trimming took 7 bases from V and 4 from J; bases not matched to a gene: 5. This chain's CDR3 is CASIGQGHYEQYF. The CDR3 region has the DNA TGTGCCAGCATAGGACAGGGGCATTACGAGCAGTACTTC.

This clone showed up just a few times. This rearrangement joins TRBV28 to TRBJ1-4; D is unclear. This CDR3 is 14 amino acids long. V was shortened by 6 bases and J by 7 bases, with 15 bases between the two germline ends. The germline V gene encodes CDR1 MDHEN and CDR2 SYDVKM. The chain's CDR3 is CASSERGFAEKLFF. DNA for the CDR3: TGTGCCAGCAGCGAGAGAGGGTTTGCTGAAAAACTGTTTTTT.

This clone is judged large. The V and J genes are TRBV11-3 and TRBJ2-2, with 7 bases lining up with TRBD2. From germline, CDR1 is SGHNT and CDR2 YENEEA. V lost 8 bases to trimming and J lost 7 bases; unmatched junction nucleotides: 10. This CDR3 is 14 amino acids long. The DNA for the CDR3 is TGTGCCAGCGGGCTAGCGGTCCGAGGCGGGGAGCTGTTTTTT. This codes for CASGLAVRGGELFF.

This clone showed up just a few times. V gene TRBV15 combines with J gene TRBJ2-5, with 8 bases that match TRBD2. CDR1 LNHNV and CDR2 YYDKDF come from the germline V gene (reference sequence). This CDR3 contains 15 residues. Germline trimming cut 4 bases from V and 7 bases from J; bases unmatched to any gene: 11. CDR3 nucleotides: TGTGCCACCAGCAATGGGGCAGCGGGGGACGGGACCCAGTACTTC. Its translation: CATSNGAAGDGTQYF.

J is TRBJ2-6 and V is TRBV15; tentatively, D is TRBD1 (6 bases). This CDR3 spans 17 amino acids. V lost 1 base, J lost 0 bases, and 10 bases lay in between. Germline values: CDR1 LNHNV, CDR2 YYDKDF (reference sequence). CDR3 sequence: CATSRVDSLSGANVLTF. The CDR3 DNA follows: TGTGCCACCAGCAGAGTGGACAGCCTCTCTGGGGCCAACGTCCTGACTTTC.

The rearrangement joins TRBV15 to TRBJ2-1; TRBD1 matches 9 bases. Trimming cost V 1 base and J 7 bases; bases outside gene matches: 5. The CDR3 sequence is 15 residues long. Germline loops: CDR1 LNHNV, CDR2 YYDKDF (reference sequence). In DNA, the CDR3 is TGTGCCACCAGCAGAGGGGACAGGGTTGGGAATGAGCAGTTCTTC. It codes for CATSRGDRVGNEQFF.

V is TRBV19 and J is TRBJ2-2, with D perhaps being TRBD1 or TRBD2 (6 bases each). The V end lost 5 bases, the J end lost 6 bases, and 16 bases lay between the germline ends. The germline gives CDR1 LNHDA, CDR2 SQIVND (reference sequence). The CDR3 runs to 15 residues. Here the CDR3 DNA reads TGTGCCAGTAGTGGGACGGCGAGGGGGGCCGGGGAGCTGTTTTTT. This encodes CASSGTARGAGELFF.

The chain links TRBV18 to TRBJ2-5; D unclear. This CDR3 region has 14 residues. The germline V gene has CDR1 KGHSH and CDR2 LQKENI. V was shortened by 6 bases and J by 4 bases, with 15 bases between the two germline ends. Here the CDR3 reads CASSPGPLRETQYF. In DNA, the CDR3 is TGTGCCAGCTCTCCCGGACCCCTACGAGAGACCCAGTACTTC.

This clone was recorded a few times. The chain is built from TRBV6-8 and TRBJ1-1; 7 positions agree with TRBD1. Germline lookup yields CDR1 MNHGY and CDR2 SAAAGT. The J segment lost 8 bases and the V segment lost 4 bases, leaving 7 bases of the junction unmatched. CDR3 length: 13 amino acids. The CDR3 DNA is TGTGCCAGCAGTTTTCGACAGGGTCGAGAAGCTTTCTTT. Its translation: CASSFRQGREAFF.

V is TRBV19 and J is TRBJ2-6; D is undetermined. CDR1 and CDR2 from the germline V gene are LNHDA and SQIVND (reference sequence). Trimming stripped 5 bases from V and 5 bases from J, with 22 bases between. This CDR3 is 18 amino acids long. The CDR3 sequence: CASSSKETNHSRANVLTF. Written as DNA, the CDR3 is TGTGCCAGTAGTTCAAAAGAGACAAATCACAGTCGGGCCAACGTCCTGACTTTC.

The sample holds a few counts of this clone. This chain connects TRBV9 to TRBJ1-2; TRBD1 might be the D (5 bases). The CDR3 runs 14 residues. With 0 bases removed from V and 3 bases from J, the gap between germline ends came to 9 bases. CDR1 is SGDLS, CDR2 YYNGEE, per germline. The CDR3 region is CASSVAGLHYGYTF. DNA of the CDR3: TGTGCCAGCAGCGTAGCGGGGCTTCACTATGGCTACACCTTC.

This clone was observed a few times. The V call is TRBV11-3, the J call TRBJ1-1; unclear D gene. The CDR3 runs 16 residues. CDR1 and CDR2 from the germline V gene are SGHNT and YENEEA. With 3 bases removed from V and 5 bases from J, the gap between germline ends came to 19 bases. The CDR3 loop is CASSFGSMGRGTEAFF. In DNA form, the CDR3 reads TGTGCCAGCAGCTTTGGATCTATGGGTCGGGGAACTGAAGCTTTCTTT.

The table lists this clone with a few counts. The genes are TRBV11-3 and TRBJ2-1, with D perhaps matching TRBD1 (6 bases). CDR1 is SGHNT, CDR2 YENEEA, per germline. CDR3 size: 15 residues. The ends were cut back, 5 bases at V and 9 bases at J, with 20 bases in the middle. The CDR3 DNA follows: TGTGCCAGCAGCATACAACAGGGTTTTGGTGCTGAGCAGTTCTTC. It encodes CASSIQQGFGAEQFF. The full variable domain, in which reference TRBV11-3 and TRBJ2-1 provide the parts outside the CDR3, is EAGVVQSPRYKIIEKKQPVAFWCNPISGHNTLYWYLQNLGQGPELLIRYENEEAVDDSQLPKDRFSAERLKGVDSTLKIQPAELGDSAVYLCASSIQQGFGAEQFFGPGTRLTVL.

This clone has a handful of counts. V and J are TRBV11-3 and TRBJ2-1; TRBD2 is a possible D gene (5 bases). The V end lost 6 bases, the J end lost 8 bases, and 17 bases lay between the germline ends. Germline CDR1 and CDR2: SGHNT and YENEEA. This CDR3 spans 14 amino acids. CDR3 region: CASRPPGLRHEQFF. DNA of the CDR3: TGTGCCAGCAGGCCGCCGGGATTAAGACATGAGCAGTTCTTC.

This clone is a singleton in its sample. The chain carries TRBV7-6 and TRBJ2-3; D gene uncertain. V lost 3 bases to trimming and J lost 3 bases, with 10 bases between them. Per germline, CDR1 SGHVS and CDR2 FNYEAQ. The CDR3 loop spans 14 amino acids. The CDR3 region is CASSLLTPTDTQYF. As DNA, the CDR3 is TGTGCCAGCAGCTTGTTGACCCCGACAGATACGCAGTATTTT.

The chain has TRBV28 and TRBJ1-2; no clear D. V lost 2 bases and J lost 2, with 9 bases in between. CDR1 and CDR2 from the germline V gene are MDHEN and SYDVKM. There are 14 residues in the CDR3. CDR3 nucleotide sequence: TGTGCCAGCAGTTTACCACGGGGAAACTATGGCTACACCTTC. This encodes CASSLPRGNYGYTF.

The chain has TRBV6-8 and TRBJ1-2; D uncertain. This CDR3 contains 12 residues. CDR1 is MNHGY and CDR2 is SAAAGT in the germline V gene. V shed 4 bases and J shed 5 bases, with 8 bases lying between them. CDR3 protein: CASSFDTYGYTF. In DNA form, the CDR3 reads TGTGCCAGCAGTTTCGACACGTATGGCTACACCTTC.

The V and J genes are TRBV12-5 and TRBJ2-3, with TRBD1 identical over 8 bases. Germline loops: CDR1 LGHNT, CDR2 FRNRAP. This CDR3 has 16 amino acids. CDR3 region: CASTKGQVTSTDTQYF. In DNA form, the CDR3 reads TGTGCCAGCACTAAGGGACAGGTTACTAGCACAGATACGCAGTATTTT. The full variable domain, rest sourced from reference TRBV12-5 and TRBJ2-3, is DARVTQTPRHKVTEMGQEVTMRCQPILGHNTVFWYRQTMMQGLELLAYFRNRAPLDDSGMPKDRFSAEMPDATLATLKIQPSEPRDSAVYFCASTKGQVTSTDTQYFGPGTRLTVL.

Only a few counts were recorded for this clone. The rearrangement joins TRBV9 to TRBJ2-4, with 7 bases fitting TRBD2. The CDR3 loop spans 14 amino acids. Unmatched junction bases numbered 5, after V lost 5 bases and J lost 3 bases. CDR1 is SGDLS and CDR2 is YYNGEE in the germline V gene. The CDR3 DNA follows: TGTGCCAGCAGTGGGAGGGGCGGCAAAAACATTCAGTACTTC. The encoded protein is CASSGRGGKNIQYF.

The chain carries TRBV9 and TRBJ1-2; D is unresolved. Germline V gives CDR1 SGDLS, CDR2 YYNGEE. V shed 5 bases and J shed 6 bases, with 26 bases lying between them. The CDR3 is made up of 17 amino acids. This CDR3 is CASSLSLGGQLTNGYTF. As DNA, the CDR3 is TGTGCCAGCAGTTTGAGTTTGGGAGGGCAGCTCACGAATGGCTACACCTTC.

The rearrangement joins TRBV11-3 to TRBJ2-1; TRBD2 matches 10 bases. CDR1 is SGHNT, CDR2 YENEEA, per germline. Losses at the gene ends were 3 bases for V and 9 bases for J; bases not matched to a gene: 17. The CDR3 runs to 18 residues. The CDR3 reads CASSFRGLSGRRMGEQFF. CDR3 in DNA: TGTGCCAGCAGCTTCAGAGGACTTAGCGGGAGGAGAATGGGTGAGCAGTTCTTC. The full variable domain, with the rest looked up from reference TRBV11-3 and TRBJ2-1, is EAGVVQSPRYKIIEKKQPVAFWCNPISGHNTLYWYLQNLGQGPELLIRYENEEAVDDSQLPKDRFSAERLKGVDSTLKIQPAELGDSAVYLCASSFRGLSGRRMGEQFFGPGTRLTVL.

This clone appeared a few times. The CDR3 protein is CASSGRGTSGTDTQYF. CDR3 in DNA: TGTGCCAGCAGTGGACGTGGGACTTCGGGCACAGATACGCAGTATTTT. The chain is built from TRBV2 and TRBJ2-3; possibly TRBD2 for D (6 bases). The CDR3 runs to 16 residues. Trimming left V 4 bases short and J 1 base short, with 15 bases between. Germline V gene lookup returns CDR1 SNHLY and CDR2 FYNNEI. Together with reference TRBV2 and TRBJ2-3, the CDR3 gives the full variable domain: EPEVTQTPSHQVTQMGQEVILRCVPISNHLYFYWYRQILGQKVEFLVSFYNNEISEKSEIFDDQFSVERPDGSNFTLKIRSTKLEDSAMYFCASSGRGTSGTDTQYFGPGTRLTVL.